This record covers a single T cell receptor beta chain. Antigen unknown. This entry comes from a study of beta chain features in type 1 diabetes. Study-level points and caveats: Among patients with Type 1 diabetes, TCRB CDR3s were moderately but significantly shorter in every one of the four CD4+ subsets. Patients showed naive, central memory and Treg TCRB repertoires that appeared more similar than those of healthy donors. When VDJ junctions were examined, type 1 diabetes patients showed fewer insertions and more deletions.

Since all of the isolated RNA was reverse transcribed, expressed TCRB transcripts were what got sequenced. Sequencing used immunoSEQ multiplex PCR; TCRdb keeps in-frame clones, though not all of them. This sample carries over 600,000 clones, under 15% of them seen once, and the ten largest clones take about 0.11%. The length of the CDR3 is 15 residues. It was one heparinised blood draw, averaging about 116 mL, that each donor gave. Via the markers CD45RO/CCR7/CD25/CD127/CD95/CD27, stem cell-like memory, regulatory, central memory and naive CD4+ cells were sorted. The rearrangement joins TRBV12-2 to TRBJ2-1; TRBD2, the table's D call, was not compared with the DNA. TRBV12-2 is a recognized pseudogene. This receptor was taken from a man aged 25 to 45 with type 1 diabetes. Sequencing input: naive CD4+ T cells from blood. The CDR3 loop is CASRRLAGVLNEQFF. As DNA, the CDR3 is TGTGCAAGTCGTCGGCTAGCGGGGGTATTGAATGAGCAGTTCTTC.